Listed here are 7 T cell receptor beta chains from one sample, sequenced in a study of CD8 T cells in Susac syndrome. Random hexamers were used to reverse transcribe 0.5 to 1 ug of RNA. TCRdb fed the immunoSEQ multiplex PCR reads into MiXCR, producing one record per CDR3 protein. The sample has 150,000 to 200,000 distinct CDR3 sequences, around 94% seen once. The sequenced material came from CD4+ T cells from PBMCs. The origin of the receptors is a human donor with Susac syndrome.

The count of this clonotype is one. This chain links TRBV6-1 with TRBJ2-3; D perhaps matches TRBD2 (6 bases). Trimming removed 7 bases at V and 2 bases at J, with 10 bases between. The V gene's germline CDR1 is MNHNS and CDR2 SASEGT. The CDR3 runs to 13 residues. As DNA, the CDR3 is TGTGCCAGCACCCGGGGGTACACAGATACGCAGTATTTT. Its protein product is CASTRGYTDTQYF.

The chain uses TRBV15 and TRBJ1-5; no clear D gene. Between the trimmed V and J ends, which lost 0 bases and 1 base, there was a span of 7 bases. The CDR3 is made up of 15 amino acids. Germline V lookup: CDR1 LNHNV, CDR2 YYDKDF (reference sequence). CDR3 residues: CATSRDVGSNQPQHF. CDR3 DNA: TGTGCCACCAGCAGAGATGTGGGGAGCAATCAGCCCCAGCATTTT.

V gene TRBV20-1 combines with J gene TRBJ1-1; D is perhaps TRBD1 (6 bases). Germline-derived CDR1 and CDR2 are DFQATT and SNEGSKA (reference sequence). Trimming left V 1 base short and J 1 base short, with 13 bases between. The CDR3 runs 15 residues. The CDR3 DNA sequence: TGCAGTGCTAGAGTGGCAGGGGTGGGGAACACTGAAGCTTTCTTT. Residues: CSARVAGVGNTEAFF.

CDR3 nucleotide sequence: TGCAGTGCTCGCCAGGGAGGGGCAGAGACCCAGTACTTC. Protein product: CSARQGGAETQYF. J is TRBJ2-5 and V is TRBV20-1; 7 bases align to TRBD2. Germline loops: CDR1 DFQATT, CDR2 SNEGSKA (reference sequence). V lost 5 bases to trimming and J lost 4 bases; unmatched junction nucleotides: 7. CDR3 length: 13 residues.

This clonotype was counted once. The V call is TRBV9, the J call TRBJ1-6, with 7 bases matching TRBD1. V lost 1 base to trimming and J lost 6 bases; unmatched junction nucleotides: 1. The CDR3 covers 14 residues. CDR1 and CDR2 from the germline V gene are SGDLS and YYNGEE. CDR3: CASSVNRGNSPLHF. CDR3 sequence (DNA): TGTGCCAGCAGCGTAAACAGGGGTAATTCACCCCTCCACTTT.

This rearrangement joins TRBV6-2 or TRBV6-3 to TRBJ2-1; 9 bases fit TRBD1. Trimming cost V 5 bases and J 14 bases; bases outside gene matches: 4. The CDR3 loop spans 11 amino acids. Germline V gives CDR1 MNHEY, CDR2 SVGEGT. CDR3 loop: CASSMGTGKFF. CDR3 DNA sequence: TGTGCCAGCAGTATGGGGACAGGGAAGTTCTTC.

The rearrangement uses TRBV7-2 and TRBJ1-2, with D possibly matching TRBD1 (6 bases). With 4 bases removed from V and 7 bases from J, the gap between germline ends came to 25 bases. The CDR3 spans 17 residues. From germline, CDR1 is SGHTA and CDR2 FQGNSA. CDR3 amino acids: CASSSGGRGTGEIGYTF. The CDR3 nucleotides are TGTGCCAGCAGCTCCGGGGGAAGGGGGACCGGTGAGATTGGCTACACCTTC. Full variable domain (outside the CDR3, taken from reference TRBV7-2 and TRBJ1-2): GAGVSQSPSNKVTEKGKDVELRCDPISGHTALYWYRQSLGQGLEFLIYFQGNSAPDKSGLPSDRFSAERTGGSVSTLTIQRTQQEDSAVYLCASSSGGRGTGEIGYTFGSGTRLTVV.